A selection of T cell receptor beta chains follows, all from one sample in a study of CD8+ T cells in alopecia areata. Clones were sequenced by immunoSEQ multiplex PCR, and TCRdb holds only the in-frame ones, with some missing. The table includes around 130,000 clones, 50% to 60% detected once. Sample: CD4+ T cells sorted from blood, taken at week 0. The receptor set was obtained from a human donor with alopecia areata. Each CDR3 is given with its conserved first and last residue. The D gene is left open where the match is weak. Only part of the rows carry a size: once, few, many, or a class if the clone is expanded.

d_call: -; clone_size: -; j_call: TRBJ2-5; v_call: TRBV29-1; cdr3_nt: TGCAGCGTTGAAGATCCGCGCCGCGGAACCTTAGAGACCCAGTACTTC; cdr3_aa: CSVEDPRRGTLETQYF
d_call: -; clone_size: -; j_call: TRBJ2-7; v_call: TRBV15; cdr3_nt: TGTGCCACCAGCAGGGAGCTAGAATACGAGCAGTACTTC; cdr3_aa: CATSRELEYEQYF
d_call: -; clone_size: -; j_call: TRBJ2-1; v_call: TRBV18; cdr3_nt: TGTGCCAGCTCACCAATTTCCGGACTCCAGCAGTTCTTC; cdr3_aa: CASSPISGLQQFF
d_call: -; clone_size: -; j_call: TRBJ2-1; v_call: TRBV19; cdr3_nt: TGTGCCAGTACCAACCCCCAGGGAAACAATGAGCAGTTCTTC; cdr3_aa: CASTNPQGNNEQFF
d_call: -; clone_size: -; j_call: TRBJ2-7; v_call: TRBV19; cdr3_nt: TGTGCCAGTAGTATGGCACTCTTGCCTTCCTACGAGCAGTACTTC; cdr3_aa: CASSMALLPSYEQYF
d_call: TRBD2; clone_size: few; j_call: TRBJ2-5; v_call: TRBV28; cdr3_nt: TGTGCCAGCAAACTAGCGGGAGGGGAACAAGAGACCCAGTACTTC; cdr3_aa: CASKLAGGEQETQYF
d_call: -; clone_size: few; j_call: TRBJ1-2; v_call: TRBV7-2; cdr3_nt: TGTGCCAGCAGCCTTCAGGGGATTACTGGCTACACCTTC; cdr3_aa: CASSLQGITGYTF
d_call: TRBD1; clone_size: -; j_call: TRBJ1-2; v_call: TRBV5-1; cdr3_nt: TGCGCCAGCAGCTTGGACTTGGGACAGGGGGCGCGAGGCTACACCTTC; cdr3_aa: CASSLDLGQGARGYTF
d_call: TRBD1; clone_size: -; j_call: TRBJ1-1; v_call: TRBV15; cdr3_nt: TGTGCCACCAGAAATGACAGGGGTACTGAAGCTTTCTTT; cdr3_aa: CATRNDRGTEAFF
d_call: -; clone_size: few; j_call: TRBJ2-4; v_call: TRBV2; cdr3_nt: TGTGCCAGCAGGGACATCCTAGCCAAAAACATTCAGTACTTC; cdr3_aa: CASRDILAKNIQYF
d_call: TRBD2; clone_size: -; j_call: TRBJ2-1; v_call: TRBV2; cdr3_nt: TGTGCCAGCAGTGCGACTAGCGGGGGCCGTACCAATGAGCAGTTCTTC; cdr3_aa: CASSATSGGRTNEQFF
d_call: TRBD2; clone_size: -; j_call: TRBJ2-1; v_call: TRBV19; cdr3_nt: TGTGCCAGTAGTATTTTGGTGGAGGGACTAGAACAACTCAATGAGCAGTTCTTC; cdr3_aa: CASSILVEGLEQLNEQFF
d_call: -; clone_size: -; j_call: TRBJ2-1; v_call: TRBV7-9; cdr3_nt: TGTGCCAGCAGGAGCGTGAGCTCCTACAATGAGCAGTTCTTC; cdr3_aa: CASRSVSSYNEQFF
d_call: TRBD2; clone_size: -; j_call: TRBJ2-3; v_call: TRBV10-3; cdr3_nt: TGTGCCATCAGTGAGTCGAGAAGCGGGGGCACCCTAGGGGGGCAGTATTTT; cdr3_aa: CAISESRSGGTLGGQYF
d_call: TRBD1; clone_size: -; j_call: TRBJ1-1; v_call: TRBV13; cdr3_nt: TGTGCCAGCAGCCTACGGGACAGGGGGATTGAAGCTTTCTTT; cdr3_aa: CASSLRDRGIEAFF
d_call: -; clone_size: -; j_call: TRBJ1-2; v_call: TRBV4-3; cdr3_nt: TGCGCCAGCAGCCAAGATTCACAGGGCAACTATGGCTACACCTTC; cdr3_aa: CASSQDSQGNYGYTF
d_call: TRBD2; clone_size: -; j_call: TRBJ2-1; v_call: TRBV30; cdr3_nt: TGTGCCTGGAGTGTATTGTCCTGGACTAGCGGTTCCTACAATGAGCAGTTCTTC; cdr3_aa: CAWSVLSWTSGSYNEQFF
d_call: TRBD2; clone_size: once; j_call: TRBJ2-3; v_call: TRBV2; cdr3_nt: TGTGCCAGGAGTGGGCTAGCGGGGGGCACAGATACGCAGTATTTT; cdr3_aa: CARSGLAGGTDTQYF
d_call: TRBD2; clone_size: medium-sized; j_call: TRBJ2-1; v_call: TRBV4-1; cdr3_nt: TGCGCCAGCAGCCAAGAGCGCGGGGGGGCCTCATGGAATGAGCAGTTCTTC; cdr3_aa: CASSQERGGASWNEQFF
d_call: -; clone_size: -; j_call: TRBJ2-7; v_call: TRBV7-6; cdr3_nt: TGTGCCAGCAGCTTAGACGACAGGTCTACCTACGAGCAGTACTTC; cdr3_aa: CASSLDDRSTYEQYF
d_call: -; clone_size: few; j_call: TRBJ2-5; v_call: TRBV4-3; cdr3_nt: TGCGCCAGCAGCCAGATATACCAAGAGACCCAGTACTTC; cdr3_aa: CASSQIYQETQYF
d_call: TRBD1; clone_size: few; j_call: TRBJ2-1; v_call: TRBV9; cdr3_nt: TGTGCCAGCAGCCCACAAGGACAGGGTCAACAATTCTTC; cdr3_aa: CASSPQGQGQQFF
d_call: TRBD1; clone_size: few; j_call: TRBJ2-5; v_call: TRBV19; cdr3_nt: TGTGCCAGTAGTATGTTTAGTTTTGGACAGGAAGAGACCCAGTACTTC; cdr3_aa: CASSMFSFGQEETQYF
d_call: -; clone_size: -; j_call: TRBJ1-4; v_call: TRBV28; cdr3_nt: TGTGCCAGCAGTTTGGTTCCGGCTGCAACTAATGAAAAACTGTTTTTT; cdr3_aa: CASSLVPAATNEKLFF
d_call: -; clone_size: few; j_call: TRBJ1-1; v_call: TRBV2; cdr3_nt: TGTGCCAGCAGTGGTCAGATGAACACTGAAGCTTTCTTT; cdr3_aa: CASSGQMNTEAFF
d_call: TRBD2; clone_size: -; j_call: TRBJ2-5; v_call: TRBV5-1; cdr3_nt: TGCGCCAGCCGAGGTGGGACTAGAAGTTTGGAGACCCAGTACTTC; cdr3_aa: CASRGGTRSLETQYF
d_call: TRBD2; clone_size: -; j_call: TRBJ2-7; v_call: TRBV5-1; cdr3_nt: TGCGCCAGCAGCCAATCGACTAGCGGGATCGAGCAGTACTTC; cdr3_aa: CASSQSTSGIEQYF
d_call: TRBD2; clone_size: few; j_call: TRBJ2-5; v_call: TRBV4-1; cdr3_nt: TGCGCCAGCAGCCTTCTCGGGAGCGGGGGTGAAGAGACCCAGTACTTC; cdr3_aa: CASSLLGSGGEETQYF
d_call: TRBD2; clone_size: -; j_call: TRBJ2-1; v_call: TRBV2; cdr3_nt: TGTGCCAGCAGGGAAGCGGGGGAGGCGTTCTTC; cdr3_aa: CASREAGEAFF
d_call: -; clone_size: -; j_call: TRBJ2-6; v_call: TRBV2; cdr3_nt: TGTGCCAGCAGTGAAGATGGGGGGACCGGGGCCAACGTCCTGACTTTC; cdr3_aa: CASSEDGGTGANVLTF
d_call: TRBD1; clone_size: -; j_call: TRBJ1-1; v_call: TRBV5-1; cdr3_nt: TGCGCCAGCAGCTTGGCGGGGACAGTAAACACTGAAGCTTTCTTT; cdr3_aa: CASSLAGTVNTEAFF
d_call: TRBD1; clone_size: few; j_call: TRBJ1-4; v_call: TRBV6-6; cdr3_nt: TGTGCCAGCAGCCTACAGGGGGGAGGGGAAAAACTGTTTTTT; cdr3_aa: CASSLQGGGEKLFF
d_call: -; clone_size: once; j_call: TRBJ2-5; v_call: TRBV5-1; cdr3_nt: TGCGCCAGCAGCTTGGCCAAGGACGCAGGGTACGGGACCCAGTACTTC; cdr3_aa: CASSLAKDAGYGTQYF
d_call: -; clone_size: -; j_call: TRBJ1-2; v_call: TRBV30; cdr3_nt: TGTGCCTGGAGTTCGGACTATGGCTACACCTTC; cdr3_aa: CAWSSDYGYTF
d_call: -; clone_size: -; j_call: TRBJ2-3; v_call: TRBV10-3; cdr3_nt: TGTGCCATCAGCGGGACTGGTCCCGGAGATACGCAGTATTTT; cdr3_aa: CAISGTGPGDTQYF
d_call: TRBD1; clone_size: -; j_call: TRBJ1-2; v_call: TRBV6-6; cdr3_nt: TGTGCCAGCAGACCGGACAGGGATTATGGCTACACCTTC; cdr3_aa: CASRPDRDYGYTF
d_call: TRBD1; clone_size: -; j_call: TRBJ2-1; v_call: TRBV19; cdr3_nt: TGTGCCAGTAGCTCGGTCACAGGGGGTTTCAATGAGCAGTTCTTC; cdr3_aa: CASSSVTGGFNEQFF
d_call: -; clone_size: -; j_call: TRBJ2-1; v_call: TRBV27; cdr3_nt: TGTGCCAGCAGCTCTCCCGGGTGGGGGCGCGTAAATGAGCAGTTCTTC; cdr3_aa: CASSSPGWGRVNEQFF
d_call: -; clone_size: -; j_call: TRBJ2-3; v_call: TRBV5-1; cdr3_nt: TGCGCCAGCAGACCGCCTAGCACAGATACGCAGTATTTT; cdr3_aa: CASRPPSTDTQYF
d_call: TRBD1; clone_size: -; j_call: TRBJ2-6; v_call: TRBV5-6; cdr3_nt: TGTGCCAGCAGCTTTTGGACAGGGGCCTCTGGGGCCAACGTCCTGACTTTC; cdr3_aa: CASSFWTGASGANVLTF
d_call: -; clone_size: -; j_call: TRBJ1-4; v_call: TRBV7-9; cdr3_nt: TGTGCCATTCGGGGCTCTAATGAAAAACTGTTTTTT; cdr3_aa: CAIRGSNEKLFF